This T cell receptor beta chain was identified during a study of cytomegalovirus exposure and HLA in healthy donors. CDR3 size: 15 residues. V was pared by 4 bases and J by 0 bases, with 10 bases between. CDR1 is MNHEY, CDR2 SMNVEV, per germline (reference sequence). PCR amplification relied on 60 Vbeta primers (plus 13 Jbeta primers). Some clones are missing from TCRdb's copy, which holds only in-frame ones; the method was immunoSEQ multiplex PCR. The data show 150,000 to 200,000 clones, around 80% seen once. Sequenced input: PBMCs. This clonotype originated in a woman aged 25-40 years in good health and CMV-seropositive. This chain joins TRBV27 and TRBJ1-3, with D perhaps TRBD1 (6 bases). CDR3: CASSSGQISGNTIYF. The CDR3, as DNA: TGTGCCAGCAGTTCCGGACAGATCTCTGGAAACACCATATATTTT.